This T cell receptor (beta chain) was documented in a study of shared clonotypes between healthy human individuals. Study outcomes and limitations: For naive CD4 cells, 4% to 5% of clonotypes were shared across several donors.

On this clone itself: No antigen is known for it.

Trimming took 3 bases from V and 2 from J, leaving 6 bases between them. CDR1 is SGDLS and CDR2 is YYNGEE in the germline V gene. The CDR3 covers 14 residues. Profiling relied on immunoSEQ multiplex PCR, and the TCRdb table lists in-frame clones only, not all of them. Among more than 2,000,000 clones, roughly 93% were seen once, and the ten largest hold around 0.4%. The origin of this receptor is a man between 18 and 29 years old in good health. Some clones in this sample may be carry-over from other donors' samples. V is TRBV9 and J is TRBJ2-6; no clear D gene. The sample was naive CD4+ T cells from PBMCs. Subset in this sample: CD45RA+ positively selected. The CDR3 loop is CASSATTGANVLTF. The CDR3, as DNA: TGTGCCAGCAGCGCCACTACTGGGGCCAACGTCCTGACTTTC.